This T cell receptor beta chain was identified in a study of CD8+CD57+ T cells in acquired aplastic anemia. The study profiled TCR beta VDJ and CDR3 using genomic DNA as template. One entry per CDR3 protein results from TCRdb running MiXCR on the reads. This sample has roughly 80,000 distinct CDR3 sequences, with about 45% found just once. The germline gives CDR1 MNHNS, CDR2 SASEGT. There are 13 residues in the CDR3. Study-wide points: Controls did not differ significantly from patients in CD8+ Simpson's diversity.

This clonotype was observed at least ten times. Antigen unknown. The chain employs TRBV6-1 and TRBJ2-7, with D possibly being TRBD1 (5 bases). Sequenced sample: sorted CD4+, CD8+, or CD8+CD57+ T cells (not recorded which) from PBMCs. The TCR originated in a human donor in good health, serving as a control. The CDR3 region is CVSGASRTYEQYF. The CDR3 DNA is TGTGTAAGTGGGGCCTCCCGGACCTACGAGCAGTACTTC.